These T cell receptor beta chains were read from a single sample in a study of low-dose radiotherapy and immunotherapy resistance in tumors. MiXCR, applied by TCRdb to the reads, yields one record per CDR3 protein. The sample carries tens of thousands of distinct CDR3 sequences, around a third recorded once. This specimen was PBMCs, taken before treatment. Every receptor here comes from a male donor with gallbladder cancer. Both conserved end residues are part of each CDR3. A D gene is named only where the DNA matches it firmly. Where a row states a size, it is once, few, many or the class of an expanded clone; other rows omit it.

15	TRBV5-6	TRBD1	TRBJ1-2	-	CASIRTGDWYYGYTF	TGTGCCAGCATCCGGACAGGAGACTGGTACTATGGCTACACCTTC
15	TRBV11-2	TRBD2	TRBJ2-5	-	CASSLRLAGKETQYF	TGTGCCAGCAGCTTAAGGCTAGCGGGAAAAGAGACCCAGTACTTC
16	TRBV6-2/TRBV6-3	TRBD2	TRBJ2-1	-	CASSYVLAGGEGEQFF	TGTGCCAGCAGTTACGTACTAGCGGGGGGCGAAGGGGAGCAGTTCTTC
16	TRBV28	-	TRBJ2-6	few	CASSGSGRKGANVLTF	TGTGCCAGCAGTGGCAGCGGCAGGAAGGGGGCCAACGTCCTGACTTTC
16	TRBV12-3/TRBV12-4	-	TRBJ2-1	many	CASSPTPGASYNEQFF	TGTGCCAGCAGTCCCACCCCGGGGGCCTCCTACAATGAGCAGTTCTTC
14	TRBV5-4	-	TRBJ2-7	once	CASSPDGSSYEQYF	TGTGCCAGCAGCCCGGACGGTAGCTCCTACGAGCAGTACTTC
13	TRBV7-3	TRBD1	TRBJ2-5	many	CASSRDRQETQYF	TGTGCCAGCAGCCGGGACAGACAAGAGACCCAGTACTTC
17	TRBV4-2	TRBD1	TRBJ1-5	-	CASSQDLGQGAYQPQHF	TGTGCCAGCAGCCAAGATCTTGGACAGGGAGCGTATCAGCCCCAGCATTTT
18	TRBV9	TRBD2	TRBJ2-1	-	CASSGHSGRYPPPNEQFF	TGTGCCAGCAGCGGTCATAGCGGGAGGTACCCCCCCCCCAATGAGCAGTTCTTC
12	TRBV18	-	TRBJ2-5	many	CASSPRSGPQYF	TGTGCCAGCTCACCACGTTCAGGGCCCCAGTACTTC
10	TRBV29-1	-	TRBJ2-5	many	CSVVGETQYF	TGCAGCGTTGTCGGGGAGACCCAGTACTTC
13	TRBV27	-	TRBJ1-2	many	CASSPQGPYGYTF	TGTGCCAGCAGTCCCCAGGGCCCCTATGGCTACACCTTC
13	TRBV4-2	-	TRBJ1-1	many	CASSQEVQGLAFF	TGTGCCAGCAGCCAAGAGGTTCAGGGTCTAGCTTTCTTT
14	TRBV27	-	TRBJ2-7	many	CASSLNRVEHEQYF	TGTGCCAGCAGTTTAAACAGGGTCGAACACGAGCAGTACTTC
12	TRBV5-1	TRBD1	TRBJ2-1	-	CASSGTGDEQFF	TGCGCCAGCAGCGGGACAGGGGATGAGCAGTTCTTC
15	TRBV12-3/TRBV12-4	-	TRBJ2-1	many	CASSLSDTYYNEQFF	TGTGCCAGCAGTTTAAGTGACACGTACTACAATGAGCAGTTCTTC
12	TRBV12-3/TRBV12-4	-	TRBJ2-5	many	CASSLGSETQYF	TGTGCCAGCAGTTTAGGGTCCGAGACCCAGTACTTC
14	TRBV27	-	TRBJ2-7	many	CASSSPSRDNEQYF	TGTGCCAGCAGTTCACCCAGTCGTGACAACGAGCAGTACTTC
14	TRBV3-1	-	TRBJ2-7	many	CASSSDTSSYEQYF	TGTGCCAGCAGCTCGGACACGAGCTCCTACGAGCAGTACTTC
14	TRBV12-3/TRBV12-4	-	TRBJ1-4	few	CASSQGPTNEKLFF	TGTGCCAGCAGTCAGGGCCCAACTAATGAAAAACTGTTTTTT
13	TRBV20-1	-	TRBJ2-1	-	CSARDVGPNEQFF	TGCAGTGCTAGAGACGTCGGGCCCAATGAGCAGTTCTTC
15	TRBV28	-	TRBJ2-7	-	CASSQIIPSSYEQYF	TGTGCCAGCAGCCAAATAATTCCTAGCTCCTACGAGCAGTACTTC
16	TRBV5-1	TRBD2	TRBJ2-3	medium-sized	CASSLQSGGLSDTQYF	TGCGCCAGCAGCTTGCAAAGCGGGGGGCTGTCAGATACGCAGTATTTT
17	TRBV5-1	-	TRBJ1-2	medium-sized	CASSLGPPTLFNYGYTF	TGCGCCAGCAGTCTTGGGCCTCCTACTCTCTTTAACTATGGCTACACCTTC
14	TRBV6-1	-	TRBJ2-7	-	CASSSPTGPYEQYF	TGTGCCAGCAGCAGCCCGACAGGCCCTTACGAGCAGTACTTC
14	TRBV10-3	TRBD1	TRBJ2-7	-	CAISVGDRGSEQYF	TGTGCCATCAGTGTTGGTGACAGGGGATCCGAGCAGTACTTC
15	TRBV21-1	-	TRBJ2-7	-	CASSKGAGAVYEQYF	TGTGCCAGCAGCAAAGGCGCAGGGGCGGTTTACGAGCAGTACTTC
16	TRBV6-4	TRBD1	TRBJ2-3	medium-sized	CASSFGQGATTDTQYF	TGTGCCAGCAGCTTCGGACAGGGGGCCACCACAGATACGCAGTATTTT
14	TRBV2	TRBD1	TRBJ1-2	-	CASSTGGLDYGYTF	TGTGCCAGCAGTACAGGGGGCTTGGACTATGGCTACACCTTC
13	TRBV11-1	-	TRBJ1-1	many	CASSLGGATEAFF	TGTGCCAGCAGCTTAGGAGGGGCCACTGAAGCTTTCTTT
12	TRBV27	-	TRBJ2-1	-	CASSLGRNKQFF	TGTGCCAGCAGTTTAGGTCGGAATAAGCAGTTCTTC